This TCR beta chain was recovered during a study of blood T cell repertoires in COVID-19. Data came from immunoSEQ multiplex PCR; TCRdb stores just in-frame clones and leaves some out. The sample lists around 86,000 clones, about 85% occurring once. Germline trimming cut 7 bases from V and 10 bases from J; bases unmatched to any gene: 7. This CDR3 has 12 amino acids. The chain employs TRBV12-3 or TRBV12-4 and TRBJ2-1, with 7 bases that match TRBD1. Sequenced material: peripheral blood. The receptor was derived from a human donor in a cohort sampled during active COVID-19. In DNA, the CDR3 is TGTGCCAGCACCCATGACAGGGTAGAGCAGTTCTTC. Translation: CASTHDRVEQFF.